These T cell receptor beta chains were read from a single sample in a study of shared clonotypes between healthy human individuals. Assay used: immunoSEQ multiplex PCR; TCRdb lists only in-frame clones, some missing. Altogether 2 million to 3 million clones are present, 80% to 95% being singletons, with the ten largest covering approximately 0.35%. Material for sequencing was naive CD4+ T cells from PBMCs. The receptors derive from a man aged 18 to 29 in good health. Some clones in this sample may be carry-over from other donors' samples. CDR3s include the opening cysteine and the closing phenylalanine or tryptophan. A D gene is named only where the DNA matches it firmly. Clone size is stated in some rows and not others, as once, few, many or a class when expanded.

j_call: TRBJ1-5; d_call: .; v_call: TRBV2; clone_size: few; cdr3_nt: TGTGCCAGCAGTCCAGGGACGGCGGTTATCGCCCAGCATTTT; cdr3_aa: CASSPGTAVIAQHF
j_call: TRBJ2-1; d_call: .; v_call: TRBV7-9; clone_size: few; cdr3_nt: TGTGCCAGCAGCTTAGGACTTTACAATGAGCAGTTCTTC; cdr3_aa: CASSLGLYNEQFF
j_call: TRBJ2-7; d_call: .; v_call: TRBV10-3; clone_size: .; cdr3_nt: TGTGCCATCAGTGGAACGGGACCCGGGATCGACGAGCAGTACTTC; cdr3_aa: CAISGTGPGIDEQYF
j_call: TRBJ1-1; d_call: .; v_call: TRBV5-6; clone_size: .; cdr3_nt: TGTGCCAGCAGCCGTACGGACAGCCTGAACACTGAAGCTTTCTTT; cdr3_aa: CASSRTDSLNTEAFF
j_call: TRBJ1-2; d_call: .; v_call: TRBV6-5; clone_size: .; cdr3_nt: TGTGCCACCTACTCCCCAGGGCGAGCTAACTATGGCTACACCTTC; cdr3_aa: CATYSPGRANYGYTF
j_call: TRBJ2-5; d_call: .; v_call: TRBV18; clone_size: .; cdr3_nt: TGTGCCAGCTCACCTGGTCGCCAAGAGACCCAGTACTTC; cdr3_aa: CASSPGRQETQYF
j_call: TRBJ2-3; d_call: .; v_call: TRBV2; clone_size: .; cdr3_nt: TGTGCCAGCAGAGGGACTCTTAGCACAGATACGCAGTATTTT; cdr3_aa: CASRGTLSTDTQYF
j_call: TRBJ2-7; d_call: .; v_call: TRBV28; clone_size: .; cdr3_nt: TGTGCCAGCAGTTCCCCGGGAGCATTCTACGAGCAGTACTTC; cdr3_aa: CASSSPGAFYEQYF
j_call: TRBJ2-7; d_call: TRBD1; v_call: TRBV18; clone_size: .; cdr3_nt: TGTGCCAGCTCACCCGGGACAGGGGTTTCCTACGAGCAGTACTTC; cdr3_aa: CASSPGTGVSYEQYF
j_call: TRBJ2-1; d_call: .; v_call: TRBV7-7; clone_size: .; cdr3_nt: TGTGCCAGCAGCTTCTCTAGGCTCGGTGAGCAGTTCTTC; cdr3_aa: CASSFSRLGEQFF
j_call: TRBJ2-1; d_call: .; v_call: TRBV9; clone_size: .; cdr3_nt: TGTGCCAGCAGCCCCCAGGTGGGAGGCTACAATGAGCAGTTCTTC; cdr3_aa: CASSPQVGGYNEQFF
j_call: TRBJ2-3; d_call: .; v_call: TRBV9; clone_size: few; cdr3_nt: TGTGCCAGCAGCCCTGGCTCGAGTACGCAGTATTTT; cdr3_aa: CASSPGSSTQYF
j_call: TRBJ2-3; d_call: .; v_call: TRBV2; clone_size: .; cdr3_nt: TGTGCCAGCAGTGAAATCGTCAGATCCACAGATACGCAGTATTTT; cdr3_aa: CASSEIVRSTDTQYF
j_call: TRBJ2-7; d_call: TRBD2; v_call: TRBV5-1; clone_size: .; cdr3_nt: TGCGCCAGCAGCCCGGGTAGCGGGAGGGCCTTTTATCGCGAGCAGTACTTC; cdr3_aa: CASSPGSGRAFYREQYF
j_call: TRBJ2-3; d_call: .; v_call: TRBV20-1; clone_size: .; cdr3_nt: TGCAGTCACCAAGGGAGAGATACGCAGTATTTT; cdr3_aa: CSHQGRDTQYF
j_call: TRBJ1-5; d_call: .; v_call: TRBV27; clone_size: .; cdr3_nt: TGTGGGGGTCAGGGCTCAAGCAATCAGCCCCAGCATTTT; cdr3_aa: CGGQGSSNQPQHF
j_call: TRBJ1-5; d_call: .; v_call: TRBV9; clone_size: .; cdr3_nt: TGTGCCAGCAGCGTAGGGGTATATCAGCCCCAGCATTTT; cdr3_aa: CASSVGVYQPQHF
j_call: TRBJ2-1; d_call: TRBD2; v_call: TRBV28; clone_size: .; cdr3_nt: TGTGCCAGCAAGATGGGACTAGTCTTAGAGAGCTCCTACAATGAGCAGTTCTTC; cdr3_aa: CASKMGLVLESSYNEQFF
j_call: TRBJ2-7; d_call: .; v_call: TRBV29-1; clone_size: .; cdr3_nt: TGCAGCGTTGCGACTCAGGCCTACGAGCAGTACTTC; cdr3_aa: CSVATQAYEQYF
j_call: TRBJ2-7; d_call: .; v_call: TRBV6-5; clone_size: .; cdr3_nt: TGTGCCAGCAGTGCCTATTACGAGCAGTACTTC; cdr3_aa: CASSAYYEQYF
j_call: TRBJ1-2; d_call: .; v_call: TRBV10-2; clone_size: few; cdr3_nt: TGCGCCAGCAGTGAGGGTTCGATTTCCTATGGCTACACCTTC; cdr3_aa: CASSEGSISYGYTF
j_call: TRBJ2-3; d_call: .; v_call: TRBV2; clone_size: few; cdr3_nt: TGTGCCAGCGAGGGCCCGGATACGCAGTATTTT; cdr3_aa: CASEGPDTQYF
j_call: TRBJ2-2; d_call: TRBD2; v_call: TRBV27; clone_size: .; cdr3_nt: TGTGCCAGCAGTTTAGGGCTAGCGGGATCCACCGGGGAGCTGTTTTTT; cdr3_aa: CASSLGLAGSTGELFF
j_call: TRBJ1-1; d_call: .; v_call: TRBV29-1; clone_size: few; cdr3_nt: TGCAGCGTGGTCGCGGGGCGGGGAACTGAAGCTTTCTTT; cdr3_aa: CSVVAGRGTEAFF
j_call: TRBJ2-1; d_call: TRBD2; v_call: TRBV11-2; clone_size: .; cdr3_nt: TGTGCCAGCAGCTCTCCTAGCGGGAGTAATGAGCAGTTCTTC; cdr3_aa: CASSSPSGSNEQFF
j_call: TRBJ2-7; d_call: TRBD1; v_call: TRBV6-1; clone_size: .; cdr3_nt: TGTGCCAGCAGTGAAGCGGGACAGGGAACCTACGAGCAGTACTTC; cdr3_aa: CASSEAGQGTYEQYF
j_call: TRBJ2-1; d_call: .; v_call: TRBV9; clone_size: few; cdr3_nt: TGTGCCAGCAGCGTAGGCCCAGCCAACAATGAGCAGTTCTTC; cdr3_aa: CASSVGPANNEQFF
j_call: TRBJ2-5; d_call: .; v_call: TRBV28; clone_size: .; cdr3_nt: TGTGCCAGCACCCCATCCGGGGCAGGGCAAGAGACCCAGTACTTC; cdr3_aa: CASTPSGAGQETQYF
j_call: TRBJ2-5; d_call: TRBD2; v_call: TRBV10-2; clone_size: .; cdr3_nt: TGCGCCAGCAGTGAGGGACTAGCGCGAGAGACCCAGTACTTC; cdr3_aa: CASSEGLARETQYF
j_call: TRBJ1-1; d_call: TRBD1; v_call: TRBV6-5; clone_size: .; cdr3_nt: TGTGCCAGCAGTTCCGGACAGGGGTTGGTGAACACTGAAGCTTTCTTT; cdr3_aa: CASSSGQGLVNTEAFF
j_call: TRBJ2-3; d_call: .; v_call: TRBV7-3; clone_size: .; cdr3_nt: TGTGCCAGCAGCTTGGCAGGGAGCACAGATACGCAGTATTTT; cdr3_aa: CASSLAGSTDTQYF
j_call: TRBJ1-5; d_call: .; v_call: TRBV29-1; clone_size: .; cdr3_nt: TGCAGCGTTCCCAGTGTAAGGCTGTGGACGGCCTGGGGCAATCAGCCCCAGCATTTT; cdr3_aa: CSVPSVRLWTAWGNQPQHF
j_call: TRBJ2-1; d_call: .; v_call: TRBV7-2; clone_size: once; cdr3_nt: TGTGCCAGCAGCTTACAGCGGTACAATGAGCAGTTCTTC; cdr3_aa: CASSLQRYNEQFF
j_call: TRBJ2-7; d_call: TRBD2; v_call: TRBV7-8; clone_size: .; cdr3_nt: TGTGCCAGCAGCTTAGTGATGGGGTGGACTAGCGGGAGCCAGACCTACGAGCAGTACTTC; cdr3_aa: CASSLVMGWTSGSQTYEQYF
j_call: TRBJ2-6; d_call: .; v_call: TRBV25-1; clone_size: .; cdr3_nt: TGTGCCAGCAGTGAAGGTCGAAGGGCTGGGGCCAACGTCCTGACTTTC; cdr3_aa: CASSEGRRAGANVLTF
j_call: TRBJ2-3; d_call: .; v_call: TRBV9; clone_size: .; cdr3_nt: TGTGCCAGCAGCGTAGGACTAGTGGTTGCAGATACGCAGTATTTT; cdr3_aa: CASSVGLVVADTQYF
j_call: TRBJ2-7; d_call: TRBD2; v_call: TRBV7-9; clone_size: .; cdr3_nt: TGTGCCAGCAGCTTAAGGGGAGGGCCTACGAGCTCCTACGAGCAGTACTTC; cdr3_aa: CASSLRGGPTSSYEQYF
j_call: TRBJ2-1; d_call: .; v_call: TRBV25-1; clone_size: .; cdr3_nt: TGTGCCAGCCGTGTGGGAACGGGGGACTACAATGAGCAGTTCTTC; cdr3_aa: CASRVGTGDYNEQFF
j_call: TRBJ1-2; d_call: TRBD1; v_call: TRBV5-1; clone_size: .; cdr3_nt: TGCGCCAGCAGCTCCGGGACAGGGGGCCTTTATGGCTACACCTTC; cdr3_aa: CASSSGTGGLYGYTF
j_call: TRBJ2-5; d_call: .; v_call: TRBV5-6; clone_size: .; cdr3_nt: TGTGCCAGCAGCTCGCGCTTGTGGAACCAAGAGACCCAGTACTTC; cdr3_aa: CASSSRLWNQETQYF
j_call: TRBJ2-3; d_call: .; v_call: TRBV7-2; clone_size: .; cdr3_nt: TGTGCCAGCAGCTTAGTCGGTCGGGGGTTGGTCACAGATACGCAGTATTTT; cdr3_aa: CASSLVGRGLVTDTQYF
j_call: TRBJ1-1; d_call: .; v_call: TRBV2; clone_size: .; cdr3_nt: TGTGCCAGCAGCGAAGACAGATTTAGCTCTGAAGCTTTCTTT; cdr3_aa: CASSEDRFSSEAFF
j_call: TRBJ1-1; d_call: .; v_call: TRBV5-4; clone_size: .; cdr3_nt: TGTGCCAGCAGCTTTTGGGGCAACTCGAACACTGAAGCTTTCTTT; cdr3_aa: CASSFWGNSNTEAFF